This T cell receptor (beta chain) was retrieved from a study of shared clonotypes between healthy human individuals. Produced via immunoSEQ multiplex PCR; TCRdb's table is partial and in-frame only. Altogether about 1,900,000 clones are present, roughly 94% being singletons, with the ten largest covering around 1%. Terminally differentiated effector memory CD45RA+ cells were excluded from the naive CD8 cells, which were CD45RO-negative and positively selected for CCR7. V was pared by 4 bases and J by 5 bases, with 8 bases of the junction left unmatched. Germline CDR1 reads MNHEY; CDR2 reads SMNVEV (reference sequence). The CDR3 sequence is 15 residues long.

The chain uses TRBV27 and TRBJ1-1; the match to TRBD1 covers 9 bases. The sample comprised naive CD8+ T cells sorted from blood. This clonotype was sampled from a man younger than 35 in good health. The CDR3 sequence is CASSSWTGVGTEAFF. In nucleotides, the CDR3 is TGTGCCAGCAGTTCCTGGACAGGGGTGGGAACTGAAGCTTTCTTT.